The 9 T cell receptor beta chains given below trace back to one sample, sequenced in a study of cytomegalovirus exposure and HLA in healthy donors. The PCR ran on 60 Vbeta and 13 Jbeta primers. Method: immunoSEQ multiplex PCR; TCRdb's copy keeps in-frame clones and lacks some. Of about 140,000 clones listed, 75% to 85% are singletons. The sequenced material came from PBMCs. These receptors all come from a man aged 45-60 years in good health and CMV-seronegative.

The chain is built from TRBV30 and TRBJ1-5, with D tentatively TRBD1 (6 bases). Germline CDR1 reads GTSNPN; CDR2 reads SVGIG (reference sequence). V was pared by 5 bases and J by 6 bases, with 14 bases between. The CDR3 sequence is 13 residues long. The CDR3 DNA follows: TGTGCCTGGGCCACCCAGGGGAGTCAGCCCCAGCATTTT. Protein: CAWATQGSQPQHF. The whole variable domain, remainder taken from reference TRBV30 and TRBJ1-5, is SQTIHQWPATLVQPVGSPLSLECTVEGTSNPNLYWYRQAAGRGLQLLFYSVGIGQISSEVPQNLSASRPQDRQFILSSKKLLLSDSGFYLCAWATQGSQPQHFGDGTRLSIL.

A single count supports this clone. This chain links TRBV7-2 with TRBJ2-6; possibly TRBD1 for D (5 bases). CDR1 is SGHTA, CDR2 FQGNSA, per germline. The CDR3 has 18 residues. V lost 5 bases, J lost 2 bases, and 19 bases lay in between. CDR3 nucleotide sequence: TGTGCCAGCAGCCGAAGGGGCCAAAGACTCCCTGGGGCCAACGTCCTGACTTTC. Translation: CASSRRGQRLPGANVLTF. The full variable domain, completed using reference TRBV7-2 and TRBJ2-6, is GAGVSQSPSNKVTEKGKDVELRCDPISGHTALYWYRQSLGQGLEFLIYFQGNSAPDKSGLPSDRFSAERTGGSVSTLTIQRTQQEDSAVYLCASSRRGQRLPGANVLTFGAGSRLTVL.

The V call is TRBV19, the J call TRBJ1-3; a possible D gene is TRBD1 (6 bases). The CDR3 runs 18 residues. The V gene lost 7 bases and the J gene lost 3 bases, with 25 bases spanning the gap. Per germline, CDR1 LNHDA and CDR2 SQIVND (reference sequence). For the CDR3, the DNA is TGTGCCAGTAAACGGGAGGCGGCACAGGGTGCGGTTGGAAACACCATATATTTT. It specifies CASKREAAQGAVGNTIYF.

This clone showed up just a few times. This chain uses TRBV11-1 with TRBJ1-1, with D tentatively TRBD1 (5 bases). The CDR3 totals 12 residues. Germline CDR1 reads SGHAT; CDR2 reads FQDESV (reference sequence). Trimming left V 5 bases short and J 7 bases short, with 11 bases between. The CDR3 protein is CASSLGQGEAFF. The CDR3 DNA reads as TGTGCCAGCAGCCTCGGGCAGGGTGAAGCTTTCTTT. The full variable domain, completed using reference TRBV11-1 and TRBJ1-1, is EAEVAQSPRYKITEKSQAVAFWCDPISGHATLYWYRQILGQGPELLVQFQDESVVDDSQLPKDRFSAERLKGVDSTLKIQPAELGDSAMYLCASSLGQGEAFFGQGTRLTVV.

The chain joins TRBV15 to TRBJ2-7; D gene unclear. The V gene lost 6 bases and the J gene lost 6 bases, with 12 bases spanning the gap. The CDR3 totals 12 residues. Germline V CDR1 and CDR2: LNHNV, YYDKDF (reference sequence). CDR3 sequence reads: CATSPRSREQYF. As DNA, the CDR3 is TGTGCCACCAGTCCGCGGTCTCGCGAGCAGTACTTC. The full variable domain, in which reference TRBV15 and TRBJ2-7 provide the parts outside the CDR3, is DAMVIQNPRYQVTQFGKPVTLSCSQTLNHNVMYWYQQKSSQAPKLLFHYYDKDFNNEADTPDNFQSRRPNTSFCFLDIRSPGLGDTAMYLCATSPRSREQYFGPGTRLTVT.

CDR3: CASTRGEGNSPLHF. The CDR3 coding sequence is TGTGCCAGCACCCGGGGGGAGGGTAATTCACCCCTCCACTTT. V and J are TRBV7-9 and TRBJ1-6, with D maybe TRBD1 (5 bases). Germline-derived CDR1 and CDR2 are SEHNR and FQNEAQ (reference sequence). Trimming took off 7 bases at V and 6 bases at J, with 13 bases between the two ends. This CDR3 has 14 amino acids.

The genes are TRBV28 and TRBJ2-7; tentative D call: TRBD2 (7 bases). The V end was cut by 2 bases, the J end by 2 bases, with 13 bases between. Germline V lookup: CDR1 MDHEN, CDR2 SYDVKM. The CDR3 is 15 amino acids. The CDR3 loop is CASSLGGANAYEQYF. The CDR3 coding sequence is TGTGCCAGCAGTTTAGGGGGGGCGAACGCCTACGAGCAGTACTTC.

The V and J genes are TRBV11-3 and TRBJ2-1; 9 bases fit TRBD1. Germline CDR1 and CDR2: SGHNT and YENEEA. The V and J ends lost 6 bases and 2 bases, in that order; junction bases with no gene match: 2. There are 14 residues in the CDR3. The CDR3 loop is CASRQGAAYNEQFF. The CDR3 bases are TGTGCCAGCAGACAGGGGGCAGCCTACAATGAGCAGTTCTTC.

This sequence joins TRBV5-1 and TRBJ2-3, with 7 bases that match TRBD1. Germline V CDR1 and CDR2: SGHRS, YFSETQ. CDR3 length equals 16 residues. V lost 1 base and J lost 2; bases outside the gene matches: 7. CDR3 region: CASSLSETGYTDTQYF. CDR3 coding DNA: TGCGCCAGCAGCTTGTCCGAGACAGGGTACACAGATACGCAGTATTTT.